This TCR beta chain was observed in a study of cytomegalovirus exposure and HLA in healthy donors. Overall study: Findings of an earlier analysis included some 120 million unique TCR beta sequences from 190 million or so T cells.

The PCR used 60 Vbeta and 13 Jbeta primers. Clones were read by immunoSEQ multiplex PCR, and TCRdb kept only the in-frame ones, dropping some. The data show about 120,000 clones, 60% to 85% seen once. Regarding donors, all were healthy bone marrow donors. Only a few counts were recorded for this clone. The clonotype originates from a human donor in good health. Sequencing was done on a sample of PBMCs.

The CDR3 region is CASSGHRGQGQPQHF. The CDR3 DNA reads as TGTGCCAGCAGTGGACACAGGGGGCAGGGTCAGCCCCAGCATTTT. The gene calls are TRBV6-1 and TRBJ1-5; 9 bases fit TRBD1. Losses at the gene ends were 4 bases for V and 6 bases for J; bases not matched to a gene: 7. From germline, CDR1 is MNHNS and CDR2 SASEGT. This CDR3 contains 15 residues.